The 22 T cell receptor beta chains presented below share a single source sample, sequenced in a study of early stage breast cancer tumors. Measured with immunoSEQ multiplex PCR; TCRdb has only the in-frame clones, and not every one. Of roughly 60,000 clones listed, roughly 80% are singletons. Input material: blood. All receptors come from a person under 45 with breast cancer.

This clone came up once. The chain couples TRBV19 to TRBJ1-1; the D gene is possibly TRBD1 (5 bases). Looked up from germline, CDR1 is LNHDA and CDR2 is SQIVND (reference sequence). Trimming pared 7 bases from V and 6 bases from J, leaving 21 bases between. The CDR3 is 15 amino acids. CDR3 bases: TGTGCCAGTAATGTACGGACCGGGGCTGGCTCTGAAGCTTTCTTT. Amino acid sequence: CASNVRTGAGSEAFF.

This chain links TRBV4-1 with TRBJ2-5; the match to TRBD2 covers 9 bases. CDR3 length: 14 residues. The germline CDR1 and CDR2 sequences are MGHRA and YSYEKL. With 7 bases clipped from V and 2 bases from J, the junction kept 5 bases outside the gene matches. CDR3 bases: TGCGCCAGCAAGTTGACTAGCGGACAAGAGACCCAGTACTTC. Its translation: CASKLTSGQETQYF.

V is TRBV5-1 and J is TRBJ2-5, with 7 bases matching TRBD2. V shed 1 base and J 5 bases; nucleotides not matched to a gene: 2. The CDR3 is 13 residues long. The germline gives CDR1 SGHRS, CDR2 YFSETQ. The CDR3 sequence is CASSLTSAETQYF. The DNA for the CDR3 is TGCGCCAGCAGCTTGACTAGCGCGGAGACCCAGTACTTC.

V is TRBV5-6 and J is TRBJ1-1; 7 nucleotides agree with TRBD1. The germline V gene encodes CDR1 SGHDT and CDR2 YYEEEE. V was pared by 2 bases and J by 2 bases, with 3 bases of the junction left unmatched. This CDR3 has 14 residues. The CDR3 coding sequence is TGTGCCAGCAGCTTCGGGACAGCAAACACTGAAGCTTTCTTT. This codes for CASSFGTANTEAFF.

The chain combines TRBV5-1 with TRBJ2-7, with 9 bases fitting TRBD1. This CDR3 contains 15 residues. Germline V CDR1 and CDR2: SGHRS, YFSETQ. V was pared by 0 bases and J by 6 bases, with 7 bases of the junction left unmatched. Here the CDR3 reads CASSLAPGQGFEQYF. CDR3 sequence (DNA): TGCGCCAGCAGCTTGGCCCCGGGACAGGGCTTCGAGCAGTACTTC.

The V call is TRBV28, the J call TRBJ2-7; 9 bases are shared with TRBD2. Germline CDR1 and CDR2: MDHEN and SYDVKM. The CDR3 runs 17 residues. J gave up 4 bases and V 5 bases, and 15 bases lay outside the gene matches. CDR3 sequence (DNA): TGTGCCAGCAGTCCCCGGTCGGTAGCGGGAGTTGGATACGAGCAGTACTTC. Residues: CASSPRSVAGVGYEQYF. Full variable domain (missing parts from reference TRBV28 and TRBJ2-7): DVKVTQSSRYLVKRTGEKVFLECVQDMDHENMFWYRQDPGLGLRLIYFSYDVKMKEKGDIPEGYSVSREKKERFSLILESASTNQTSMYLCASSPRSVAGVGYEQYFGPGTRLTVT.

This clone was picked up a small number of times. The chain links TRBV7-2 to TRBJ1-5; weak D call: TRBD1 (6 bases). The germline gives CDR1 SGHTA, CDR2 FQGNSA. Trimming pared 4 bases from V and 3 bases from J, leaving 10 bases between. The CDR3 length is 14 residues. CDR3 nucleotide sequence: TGTGCCAGCAGCTCGGACAGCTTCAATCAGCCCCAGCATTTT. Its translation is CASSSDSFNQPQHF.

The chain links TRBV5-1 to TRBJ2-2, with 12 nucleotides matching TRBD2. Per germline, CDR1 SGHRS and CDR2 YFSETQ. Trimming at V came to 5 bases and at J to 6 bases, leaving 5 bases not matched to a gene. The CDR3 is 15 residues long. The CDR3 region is CASSWTSGNSGELFF. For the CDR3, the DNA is TGCGCCAGCAGTTGGACTAGCGGGAATTCCGGGGAGCTGTTTTTT. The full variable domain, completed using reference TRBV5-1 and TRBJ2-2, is KAGVTQTPRYLIKTRGQQVTLSCSPISGHRSVSWYQQTPGQGLQFLFEYFSETQRNKGNFPGRFSGRQFSNSRSEMNVSTLELGDSALYLCASSWTSGNSGELFFGEGSRLTVL.

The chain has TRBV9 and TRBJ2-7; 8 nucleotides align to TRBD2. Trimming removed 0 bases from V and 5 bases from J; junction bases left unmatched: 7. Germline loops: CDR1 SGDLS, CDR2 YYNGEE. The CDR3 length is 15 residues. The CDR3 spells CASSVGGTRDHEQYF. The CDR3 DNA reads TGTGCCAGCAGCGTAGGCGGGACTAGGGACCACGAGCAGTACTTC.

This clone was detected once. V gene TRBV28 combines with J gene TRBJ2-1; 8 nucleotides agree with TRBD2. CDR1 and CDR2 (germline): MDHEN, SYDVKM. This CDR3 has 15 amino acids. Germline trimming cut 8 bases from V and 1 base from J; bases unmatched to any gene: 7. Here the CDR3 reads CASGGAGGSYNEQFF. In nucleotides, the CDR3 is TGTGCCAGCGGGGGTGCGGGGGGTTCCTACAATGAGCAGTTCTTC.

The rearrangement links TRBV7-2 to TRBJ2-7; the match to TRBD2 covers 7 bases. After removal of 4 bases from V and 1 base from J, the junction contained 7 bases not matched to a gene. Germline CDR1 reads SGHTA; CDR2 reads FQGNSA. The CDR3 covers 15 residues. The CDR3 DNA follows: TGTGCCAGCAGCTCTAAAACTAGCGTATCCTACGAGCAGTACTTC. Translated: CASSSKTSVSYEQYF.

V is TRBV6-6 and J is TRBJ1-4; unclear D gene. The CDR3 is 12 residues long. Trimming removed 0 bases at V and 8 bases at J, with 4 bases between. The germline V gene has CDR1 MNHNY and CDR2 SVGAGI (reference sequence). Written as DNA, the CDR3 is TGTGCCAGCAGTTACTCGACCGAAAAACTGTTTTTT. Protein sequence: CASSYSTEKLFF.

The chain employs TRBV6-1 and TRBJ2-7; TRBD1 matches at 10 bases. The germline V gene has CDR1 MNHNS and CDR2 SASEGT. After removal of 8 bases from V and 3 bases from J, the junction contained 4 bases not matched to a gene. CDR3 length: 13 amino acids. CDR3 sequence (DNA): TGTGCCAGCGAGGGACAGGGGATCTACGAGCAGTACTTC. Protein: CASEGQGIYEQYF.

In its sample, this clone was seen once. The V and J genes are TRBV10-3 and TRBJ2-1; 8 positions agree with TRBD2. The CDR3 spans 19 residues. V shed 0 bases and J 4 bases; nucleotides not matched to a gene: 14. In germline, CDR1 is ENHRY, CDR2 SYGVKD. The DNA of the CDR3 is TGTGCCATCAGTGAGTCCTCAGCGGGAGTGGTTAGTCGGTACAATGAGCAGTTCTTC. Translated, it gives CAISESSAGVVSRYNEQFF.

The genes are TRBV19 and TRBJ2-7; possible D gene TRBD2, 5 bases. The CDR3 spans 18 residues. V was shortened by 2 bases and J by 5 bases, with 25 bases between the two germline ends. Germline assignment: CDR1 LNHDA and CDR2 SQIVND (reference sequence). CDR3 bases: TGTGCCAGTAGTATACAATACCCCCGTGGGCTAGCCAGGCACGAGCAGTACTTC. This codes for CASSIQYPRGLARHEQYF. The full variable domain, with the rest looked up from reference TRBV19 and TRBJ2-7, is DGGITQSPKYLFRKEGQNVTLSCEQNLNHDAMYWYRQDPGQGLRLIYYSQIVNDFQKGDIAEGYSVSREKKESFPLTVTSAQKNPTAFYLCASSIQYPRGLARHEQYFGPGTRLTVT.

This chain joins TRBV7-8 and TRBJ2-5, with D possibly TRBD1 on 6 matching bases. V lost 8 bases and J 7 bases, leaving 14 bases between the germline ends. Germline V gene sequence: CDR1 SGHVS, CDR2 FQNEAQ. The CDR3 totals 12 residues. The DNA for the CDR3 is TGTGCCAGCGGGGACACGGTCGGGACCCAGTACTTC. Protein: CASGDTVGTQYF.

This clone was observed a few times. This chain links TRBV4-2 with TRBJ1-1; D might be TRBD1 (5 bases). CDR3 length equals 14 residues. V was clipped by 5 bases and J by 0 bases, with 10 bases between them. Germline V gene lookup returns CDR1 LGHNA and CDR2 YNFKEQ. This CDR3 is CASSGRGLNTEAFF. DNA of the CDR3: TGTGCCAGCAGCGGGCGGGGGTTGAACACTGAAGCTTTCTTT.

As DNA, the CDR3 is TGTGCCAGCAGCTTAGGAAACCCGGGAGTCCGTCGGAATGAGCAGTTCTTC. Protein product: CASSLGNPGVRRNEQFF. The rearrangement joins TRBV11-3 to TRBJ2-1; the D gene is possibly TRBD2 (6 bases). Between the trimmed V and J ends, which lost 1 base and 7 bases, there was a span of 20 bases. This CDR3 is 17 amino acids long. Per the germline V gene, CDR1 is SGHNT and CDR2 is YENEEA.

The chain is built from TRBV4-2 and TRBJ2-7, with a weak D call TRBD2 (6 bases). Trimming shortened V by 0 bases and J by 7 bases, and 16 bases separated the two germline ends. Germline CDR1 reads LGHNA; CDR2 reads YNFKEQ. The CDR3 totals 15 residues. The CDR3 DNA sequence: TGTGCCAGCAGCCAAGAATTTGCTAGCGCGAGAGAGCAGTACTTC. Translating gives CASSQEFASAREQYF.

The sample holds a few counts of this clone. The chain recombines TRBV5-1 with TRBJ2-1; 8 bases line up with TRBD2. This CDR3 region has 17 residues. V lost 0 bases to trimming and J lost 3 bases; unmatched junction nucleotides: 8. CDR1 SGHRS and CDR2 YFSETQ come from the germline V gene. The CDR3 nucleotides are TGCGCCAGCAGCTTGGCCAGGCTAGCGGGCATCTACAATGAGCAGTTCTTC. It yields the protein CASSLARLAGIYNEQFF.

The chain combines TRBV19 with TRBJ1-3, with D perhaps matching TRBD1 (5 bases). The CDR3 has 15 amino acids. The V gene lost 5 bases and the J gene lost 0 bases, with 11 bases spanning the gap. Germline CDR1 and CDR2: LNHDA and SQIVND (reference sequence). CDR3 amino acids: CASSSQAASGNTIYF. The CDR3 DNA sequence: TGTGCCAGTAGTTCACAGGCCGCCTCTGGAAACACCATATATTTT.

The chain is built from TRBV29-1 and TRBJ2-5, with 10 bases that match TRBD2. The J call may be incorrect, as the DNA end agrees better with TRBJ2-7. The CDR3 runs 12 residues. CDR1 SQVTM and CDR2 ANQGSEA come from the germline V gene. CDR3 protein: CSVSSGSYEQYF. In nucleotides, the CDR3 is TGCAGCGTTTCTAGCGGGAGTTACGAGCAGTACTTC.